This T cell receptor beta chain appears in the sequencing data of a study of blood T cell repertoires in COVID-19. For the study at large: Some COVID-19 samples were acute and others convalescent; all came from the United States, Italy and Spain. Sources were T cells, B-cell-depleted T cells, or PBMCs; the material itself was cDNA or gDNA.

Germline V lookup: CDR1 MNHEY, CDR2 SVGEGT. Trimming took off 5 bases at V and 6 bases at J, with 16 bases between the two ends. The CDR3 consists of 15 residues. In the original processing: Amplified reference gene primers provided the basis for estimating nucleated cell counts. Assay used: immunoSEQ multiplex PCR; TCRdb lists only in-frame clones, some missing. That table furnishes V, J and clone size, whereas the DNA furnished D and trimming. The sample gives fewer than 200,000 clones, 89% of which show up once; around 1.9% is in the top ten. Input material: peripheral blood. The V gene is TRBV6-2 or TRBV6-3, the J gene TRBJ2-2; TRBD1 is a possible D gene (5 bases). This TCR derives from a man aged 18 to 35 who had recovered from COVID-19. CDR3 in amino acids: CASSPWGSEAGELFF. The CDR3 DNA is TGTGCCAGCAGTCCCTGGGGCAGTGAAGCCGGGGAGCTGTTTTTT.